This record concerns one T cell receptor (beta chain) sequence. Its antigen remains unknown. The junction had 8 bases not matched to a gene; V was cut back by 2 bases and J by 2 bases. The length of the CDR3 is 18 residues. Germline lookup yields CDR1 MNHEY and CDR2 SVGAGI. This specimen comes from a study of molecular identifiers for immune sequencing clone quantification. On the study more broadly: The replicate experiment used RNA from roughly 20,000 or 100,000 naive CD8 cells. This RNA was split into five aliquots, and four of them were sequenced.

Researchers sorted naive CD8 T cells as cells that were CD8+CD4-CCR7+CD45RA+. TCRdb itself ran the PCR reads through MiXCR, one entry per CDR3 protein. The data contain 460,000 or so distinct CDR3 sequences, around 23% of them singletons. Whole-study findings and limits: In naive cells, under 1% of molecules belonged to clones above 20 RNA copies, against over 99% in effector cells. A single cell's spiked Jurkat TCR RNA was reportedly detectable among 900,000 to 1,000,000 naive cells.

This receptor was taken from a human donor in good health. Some libraries in this study had Jurkat cell RNA spiked in. This rearrangement joins TRBV6-5 to TRBJ2-6; TRBD1 matches 8 bases. The sequencing sample was made of naive CD8+ T cells from blood, with Jurkat cell RNA spiked in. The subset was: FACS-sorted CD8+CD4-CCR7+CD45RA+ naive T cells. In nucleotides, the CDR3 is TGTGCCAGCAGTTACCCCCGAGACAGGGGACCTGGGGCCAACGTCCTGACTTTC. This translates into CASSYPRDRGPGANVLTF.